The next 21 T cell receptor beta chains were all read from a single sample in a study of cytomegalovirus exposure and HLA in healthy donors. PCR amplification relied on 60 Vbeta primers (plus 13 Jbeta primers). Generated by immunoSEQ multiplex PCR, the TCRdb table keeps only in-frame clones and is missing some. This table has approximately 140,000 clones, roughly 75% appearing once. Source material: PBMCs. The receptors were sampled from a man in his forties in good health and CMV-seronegative.

This clone was seen just once. The rearrangement links TRBV4-1 to TRBJ1-1; maybe TRBD1 (6 bases). V lost 2 bases, J lost 4 bases, and 17 bases lay in between. The CDR3 has 16 amino acids. Per germline, CDR1 MGHRA and CDR2 YSYEKL. This CDR3 reads CASSQLSRGAFTEAFF. CDR3 bases: TGCGCCAGCAGCCAATTATCCAGGGGCGCGTTCACTGAAGCTTTCTTT.

V gene TRBV4-1 combines with J gene TRBJ2-5; 10 bases agree with TRBD1. CDR1 and CDR2 from the germline V gene are MGHRA and YSYEKL. Germline trimming cut 1 base from V and 5 bases from J; bases unmatched to any gene: 4. The CDR3 covers 15 residues. DNA of the CDR3: TGCGCCAGCAGCCAAGGACAGGGGGCTTGGGAGACCCAGTACTTC. This translates into CASSQGQGAWETQYF.

The gene calls are TRBV4-2 and TRBJ2-2; possibly TRBD2 for D (5 bases). This CDR3 comprises 16 residues. Germline loops: CDR1 LGHNA, CDR2 YNFKEQ. V shed 1 base and J shed 5 bases, with 14 bases lying between them. The CDR3 protein is CASSQVGGRDTGELFF. Written as DNA, the CDR3 is TGTGCCAGCAGCCAAGTCGGAGGAAGGGATACCGGGGAGCTGTTTTTT.

This clone was observed a handful of times. This sequence joins TRBV4-3 and TRBJ2-3; D gene uncertain. CDR1 is LGHNA and CDR2 is YSLEER in the germline V gene. This CDR3 has 16 residues. V shed 0 bases and J shed 0 bases, with 10 bases lying between them. CDR3 sequence (DNA): TGCGCCAGCAGCCAAGATTGGCGGCTAAGCACAGATACGCAGTATTTT. This gives the protein CASSQDWRLSTDTQYF.

This clone was seen a handful of times. The rearrangement joins TRBV2 to TRBJ2-7; D ambiguous. Looked up from germline, CDR1 is SNHLY and CDR2 is FYNNEI. V lost 6 bases, J lost 3 bases, and 12 bases lay in between. The CDR3 has 13 residues. Here the CDR3 DNA reads TGTGCCAGCAGCCCCGAACCGGTCTACGAGCAGTACTTC. As protein: CASSPEPVYEQYF.

V is TRBV28 and J is TRBJ1-2; 11 bases are shared with TRBD1. The germline CDR1 and CDR2 sequences are MDHEN and SYDVKM. The CDR3 length is 17 residues. V was pared by 7 bases and J by 4 bases, with 14 bases of the junction left unmatched. In DNA form, the CDR3 reads TGTGCCAGCACCTTAACCGGGACAGGGGGTGAAGGCTATGGCTACACCTTC. Protein sequence: CASTLTGTGGEGYGYTF.

This clone was observed a handful of times. This chain joins TRBV5-1 and TRBJ1-2; D might be TRBD1 (6 bases). CDR1 is SGHRS and CDR2 is YFSETQ in the germline V gene. This CDR3 is 12 amino acids long. Trimming stripped 2 bases from V and 8 bases from J, with 10 bases between. CDR3 loop: CASSFNRVGYTF. The CDR3 region has the DNA TGCGCCAGCAGCTTTAACAGGGTCGGCTACACCTTC.

The chain is built from TRBV4-1 and TRBJ2-4, with D perhaps TRBD2 (7 bases). The CDR3 loop spans 17 amino acids. Trimming left V 4 bases short and J 0 bases short, with 16 bases between. Germline values: CDR1 MGHRA, CDR2 YSYEKL. The CDR3 DNA reads TGCGCCAGCAGCCCTACCGGGGGGCGGACAGCCAAAAACATTCAGTACTTC. This encodes CASSPTGGRTAKNIQYF.

The chain employs TRBV7-9 and TRBJ1-2; 8 bases line up with TRBD1. CDR3 length equals 14 residues. The J segment lost 4 bases and the V segment lost 5 bases, leaving 6 bases of the junction unmatched. CDR1 and CDR2 (germline): SEHNR, FQNEAQ (reference sequence). CDR3 coding DNA: TGTGCCAGCAGCCCCGGACAGGGAGGCTATGGCTACACCTTC. Its translation is CASSPGQGGYGYTF.

This chain joins TRBV29-1 and TRBJ1-1, with 11 bases lining up with TRBD1. The CDR3 length is 14 residues. With V trimmed by 1 base and J by 10 bases, 8 bases remained unmatched. Germline lookup yields CDR1 SQVTM and CDR2 ANQGSEA. The CDR3 DNA is TGCAGCGTTGAAGCCCACGGGACAGGGGGGGGAGCTTTCTTT. This gives the protein CSVEAHGTGGGAFF.

This chain uses TRBV7-8 with TRBJ2-6, with D possibly being TRBD1 (5 bases). The CDR3 has 17 amino acids. With 6 bases removed from V and 0 bases from J, the gap between germline ends came to 15 bases. Germline-derived CDR1 and CDR2 are SGHVS and FQNEAQ. The CDR3 loop is CASRSYGQISGANVLTF. CDR3 in DNA: TGTGCCAGCAGATCATACGGACAAATCTCTGGGGCCAACGTCCTGACTTTC.

About this clone: The sample contains more than one DNA sequence encoding this CDR3. The chain employs TRBV7-3 and TRBJ2-5; 8 positions agree with TRBD2. The V and J ends lost 2 bases and 2 bases, in that order; junction bases with no gene match: 4. The CDR3 covers 15 residues. Germline CDR1 and CDR2: SGHTA and FQGTGA. Here the CDR3 reads CASSLQAGVQETQYF. CDR3 sequence (DNA): TGTGCCAGCAGCTTACAAGCGGGGGTTCAAGAGACCCAGTACTTC.

The CDR3 is CATSTEPGGAGNTIYF. CDR3 nucleotide sequence: TGTGCCACCAGCACAGAGCCAGGGGGAGCTGGAAACACCATATATTTT. J is TRBJ1-3 and V is TRBV15; 7 bases map to TRBD1. The germline V gene encodes CDR1 LNHNV and CDR2 YYDKDF (reference sequence). V was clipped by 4 bases and J by 2 bases; unmatched bases: 8. The CDR3 is 16 amino acids.

In its sample, this clone was seen a few times. The chain is built from TRBV7-2 and TRBJ1-2, with D tentatively TRBD1 (6 bases). This CDR3 is 15 amino acids long. In germline, CDR1 is SGHTA, CDR2 FQGNSA. Trimming cost V 5 bases and J 5 bases, with 18 bases left between them. The CDR3 loop is CASSPRGGPWYGYTF. The DNA for the CDR3 is TGTGCCAGCAGCCCCCGGGGGGGGCCCTGGTATGGCTACACCTTC.

This clone was seen many times. Other DNA variants within this sample encode the same CDR3. This chain joins TRBV12-5 and TRBJ1-1; the D is unclear. The V gene lost 6 bases and the J gene lost 9 bases, with 14 bases spanning the gap. The CDR3 is made up of 12 amino acids. Germline CDR1 is LGHNT and CDR2 is FRNRAP. The CDR3 region is CASGLPGGQAFF. The CDR3 DNA follows: TGTGCTAGTGGCCTTCCCGGTGGGCAAGCTTTCTTT.

The chain is built from TRBV9 and TRBJ2-1; 8 nucleotides agree with TRBD1. The germline V gene has CDR1 SGDLS and CDR2 YYNGEE. V lost 2 bases, J lost 10 bases, and 11 bases stayed unmatched. The CDR3 covers 15 residues. The CDR3 sequence is CASSVQGAGSKEQFF. Here the CDR3 DNA reads TGTGCCAGCAGCGTTCAGGGGGCCGGGTCGAAAGAGCAGTTCTTC.

V gene TRBV7-3 combines with J gene TRBJ1-2, with 9 bases aligning to TRBD1. This CDR3 contains 13 residues. J lost 8 bases, V lost 4 bases, and 5 bases had no gene match. Looked up from germline, CDR1 is SGHTA and CDR2 is FQGTGA. CDR3 loop: CASSSNRGRGYTF. The DNA for the CDR3 is TGTGCCAGCAGCTCTAACAGGGGGCGAGGCTACACCTTC.

About this clone: At one end, the junction sequence differs from germline, possibly due to a read error. The genes are TRBV4-2 and TRBJ2-3; the D is unclear. The V gene's germline CDR1 is LGHNA and CDR2 YNFKEQ. CDR3 length: 16 amino acids. This CDR3 reads CASSQDPWAGTDTPYF. As DNA, the CDR3 is TGTGCCAGCAGCCAAGATCCCTGGGCTGGCACAGATACGCCGTATTTT.

J is TRBJ2-3 and V is TRBV4-3, with 12 bases aligning to TRBD2. V shed 4 bases and J 2 bases; nucleotides not matched to a gene: 10. Germline assignment: CDR1 LGHNA and CDR2 YSLEER. The CDR3 runs to 18 residues. CDR3 amino acids: CASSPRGASGGATDTQYF. In DNA form, the CDR3 reads TGCGCCAGCAGCCCCAGGGGGGCTAGCGGGGGGGCCACAGATACGCAGTATTTT.

For this clone: This specimen includes other DNA sequences encoding the same CDR3. The J gene is TRBJ2-1, the V gene TRBV5-6, with TRBD1 matching 7 bases. This CDR3 has 12 amino acids. Germline loops: CDR1 SGHDT, CDR2 YYEEEE. Unmatched junction bases numbered 1, after V lost 0 bases and J lost 10 bases. The CDR3 nucleotides read TGTGCCAGCAGCTTGGCAGGGGGAGAGCAGTTCTTC. This sequence encodes CASSLAGGEQFF. Filled out from reference TRBV5-6 and TRBJ2-1, the complete variable domain reads DAGVTQSPTHLIKTRGQQVTLRCSPKSGHDTVSWYQQALGQGPQFIFQYYEEEERQRGNFPDRFSGHQFPNYSSELNVNALLLGDSALYLCASSLAGGEQFFGPGTRLTVL.

As DNA, the CDR3 is TGTGCCAGCAGTCCCGGACTCGGCGGGGTCGGCGAAGAGACCCAGTACTTC. This sequence encodes CASSPGLGGVGEETQYF. The rearrangement joins TRBV5-4 to TRBJ2-5, with D possibly being TRBD2 (6 bases). This CDR3 has 17 amino acids. V was cut by 5 bases and J by 3 bases, with 23 bases left in between. CDR1 and CDR2 (germline): SGHNT, YYREEE (reference sequence).